Following are 30 T cell receptor beta chains from one sample sequenced in a study of sequential checkpoint blockade in melanoma. The sample's treatment: randomized to nivolumab then ipilimumab (arm A) or the reverse (arm B). Only in-frame clones appear in the TCRdb table, and some are missing; sequencing was by immunoSEQ multiplex PCR. The sample records about 3,200 clones, roughly 20% being singletons. The sequencing used tumor tissue (inferred from file names), collected from a patient given nivolumab and ipilimumab in sequence. The receptor set was obtained from a human donor with melanoma.

The sample holds many counts of this clone. CDR3 nucleotide sequence: TGTGCCAGCAGTTACTCATTTTCGTTGGAGCAGTACTTC. This sequence encodes CASSYSFSLEQYF. The chain has TRBV6-8 and TRBJ2-7; no definite D call. The germline gives CDR1 MNHGY, CDR2 SAAAGT. V was clipped by 0 bases and J by 7 bases, with 10 bases between them. The CDR3 has 13 amino acids.

Ten or more counts support this clone. This chain connects TRBV7-1 to TRBJ1-2, with unresolved D. TRBV7-1 is designated an ORF whose function remains uncertain. Between the trimmed V and J ends, which lost 4 bases and 6 bases, there was a span of 12 bases. The length of the CDR3 is 13 residues. The CDR3 reads CASSLVPGNGYTF. The CDR3 coding sequence is TGTGCCAGCAGCTTAGTACCGGGGAATGGCTACACCTTC.

V is TRBV28 and J is TRBJ2-3; D perhaps matches TRBD1 (8 bases). The germline CDR1 and CDR2 sequences are MDHEN and SYDVKM. The V and J ends lost 4 bases and 2 bases respectively, with 34 bases between them. This CDR3 has 22 residues. The CDR3 coding sequence is TGTGCCAGCAGTTCAGGGGGCGGGAGTGAGATGGCCGTTCCATCACCCACAGATACGCAGTATTTT. Translating gives CASSSGGGSEMAVPSPTDTQYF.

The rearrangement joins TRBV6-8 to TRBJ1-1; 7 bases match TRBD1. The V segment lost 3 bases and the J segment 5 bases; nucleotides outside the gene matches: 6. CDR3 length equals 14 residues. Germline loops: CDR1 MNHGY, CDR2 SAAAGT. CDR3 in amino acids: CASSYQGEGTEAFF. The CDR3 DNA follows: TGTGCCAGCAGTTATCAGGGGGAGGGGACTGAAGCTTTCTTT.

This clone showed up many times. The chain joins TRBV11-3 to TRBJ1-1; perhaps TRBD1 as D (6 bases). The V and J ends lost 5 bases and 5 bases respectively, with 15 bases between them. CDR1 is SGHNT, CDR2 YENEEA, per germline. The CDR3 runs to 14 residues. Here the CDR3 reads CASSPEGVGTEAFF. DNA of the CDR3: TGTGCCAGCAGCCCCGAGGGGGTGGGGACTGAAGCTTTCTTT.

This clone was detected a few times. The chain links TRBV23-1 to TRBJ1-1; D gene ambiguous. TRBV23-1 is recorded as an ORF, its role being uncertain. Trimming cost V 6 bases and J 0 bases, with 8 bases left between them. This CDR3 contains 13 residues. CDR3 nucleotides: TGCGCCAGCAGCTTGGAGTTGAACACTGAAGCTTTCTTT. This gives the protein CASSLELNTEAFF.

Ten or more counts support this clone. This chain connects TRBV11-3 to TRBJ2-3; 7 bases line up with TRBD1. This CDR3 has 15 residues. The junction had 8 bases not matched to a gene; V was cut back by 5 bases and J by 3 bases. Looked up from germline, CDR1 is SGHNT and CDR2 is YENEEA. CDR3 DNA: TGTGCCAGCAGCCTTCGGACAGGAGAGACAGATACGCAGTATTTT. Amino acid sequence: CASSLRTGETDTQYF.

This clone is medium-sized. The rearrangement joins TRBV19 to TRBJ2-3; D ambiguous. Trimming removed 6 bases from V and 4 bases from J, with 14 bases in between. Germline lookup yields CDR1 LNHDA and CDR2 SQIVND (reference sequence). The CDR3 has 14 amino acids. CDR3 loop: CASRKKGFADTQYF. The DNA for the CDR3 is TGTGCCAGTAGAAAGAAGGGTTTCGCAGATACGCAGTATTTT. The whole variable domain, remainder taken from reference TRBV19 and TRBJ2-3, is DGGITQSPKYLFRKEGQNVTLSCEQNLNHDAMYWYRQDPGQGLRLIYYSQIVNDFQKGDIAEGYSVSREKKESFPLTVTSAQKNPTAFYLCASRKKGFADTQYFGPGTRLTVL.

V and J are TRBV5-1 and TRBJ1-1; D uncertain. The CDR3 consists of 14 residues. Germline V gene lookup returns CDR1 SGHRS and CDR2 YFSETQ. Trimming stripped 0 bases from V and 2 bases from J, with 8 bases between. The CDR3 sequence: CASSLDQTNTEAFF. The DNA of the CDR3 is TGCGCCAGCAGCTTGGATCAAACAAACACTGAAGCTTTCTTT. Supplemented by reference TRBV5-1 and TRBJ1-1, the full variable domain reads KAGVTQTPRYLIKTRGQQVTLSCSPISGHRSVSWYQQTPGQGLQFLFEYFSETQRNKGNFPGRFSGRQFSNSRSEMNVSTLELGDSALYLCASSLDQTNTEAFFGQGTRLTVV.

The J gene is TRBJ1-2, the V gene TRBV29-1; tentatively, D is TRBD1 (6 bases). CDR1 is SQVTM and CDR2 is ANQGSEA in the germline V gene. CDR3 length: 14 amino acids. The V end lost 0 bases, the J end lost 3 bases, and 11 bases lay between the germline ends. The CDR3 DNA reads as TGCAGCGTTGAAGATTTCCACAGGGACTATGGCTACACCTTC. The encoded protein is CSVEDFHRDYGYTF.

This clone was seen a handful of times. The chain joins TRBV25-1 to TRBJ2-3, with D maybe TRBD1 (6 bases). CDR1 MGHDK and CDR2 SYGVNS come from the germline V gene. V lost 2 bases and J 7 bases, leaving 7 bases between the germline ends. This CDR3 comprises 12 residues. CDR3 amino acids: CASSEQGYTQYF. The CDR3 DNA reads as TGTGCCAGCAGTGAACAGGGGTATACGCAGTATTTT.

By frequency in the sample, this clone is medium-sized. CDR3 nucleotide sequence: TGTGCCAGCAGCCCCCCGAGTACAGGGAACACTGAAGCTTTCTTT. This codes for CASSPPSTGNTEAFF. J is TRBJ1-1 and V is TRBV11-3; possible D gene TRBD1, 5 bases. The CDR3 has 15 residues. Germline loops: CDR1 SGHNT, CDR2 YENEEA. Trimming removed 5 bases at V and 1 base at J, with 14 bases between.

The chain combines TRBV5-1 with TRBJ1-6, with 7 bases fitting TRBD1. CDR3 length: 15 amino acids. Germline assignment: CDR1 SGHRS and CDR2 YFSETQ. The V and J ends lost 0 bases and 5 bases, in that order; junction bases with no gene match: 2. The CDR3 coding sequence is TGCGCCAGCAGCTTGGAAGGGGGCAATAATTCACCCCTCCACTTT. Protein sequence: CASSLEGGNNSPLHF.

This sequence joins TRBV5-1 and TRBJ1-1; no clear D gene. Trimming shortened V by 0 bases and J by 0 bases, and 18 bases separated the two germline ends. Germline lookup yields CDR1 SGHRS and CDR2 YFSETQ. CDR3 size: 18 residues. For the CDR3, the DNA is TGCGCCAGCAGCTTGGCAGACAAGGACGAGGGATTGAACACTGAAGCTTTCTTT. It yields the protein CASSLADKDEGLNTEAFF.

This clone showed up many times. The gene calls are TRBV11-3 and TRBJ2-3, with 7 bases matching TRBD2. This CDR3 is 14 amino acids long. The germline V gene has CDR1 SGHNT and CDR2 YENEEA. V was pared by 1 base and J by 4 bases, with 2 bases of the junction left unmatched. The CDR3 sequence is CASSLVRGADTQYF. CDR3 coding DNA: TGTGCCAGCAGCTTAGTTCGGGGGGCAGATACGCAGTATTTT. Filled out from reference TRBV11-3 and TRBJ2-3, the complete variable domain reads EAGVVQSPRYKIIEKKQPVAFWCNPISGHNTLYWYLQNLGQGPELLIRYENEEAVDDSQLPKDRFSAERLKGVDSTLKIQPAELGDSAVYLCASSLVRGADTQYFGPGTRLTVL.

By frequency in the sample, this clone is large. The rearrangement uses TRBV11-3 and TRBJ1-4, with TRBD1 as a possible D gene (6 bases). The germline V gene has CDR1 SGHNT and CDR2 YENEEA. The V end was cut by 3 bases, the J end by 7 bases, with 18 bases between. CDR3 length: 16 amino acids. Written as DNA, the CDR3 is TGTGCCAGCAGCTTGGGGGCAGGGGCTTTAGCTGAAAAACTGTTTTTT. Its translation is CASSLGAGALAEKLFF. Based on the CDR3 plus reference TRBV11-3 and TRBJ1-4, the full variable domain is EAGVVQSPRYKIIEKKQPVAFWCNPISGHNTLYWYLQNLGQGPELLIRYENEEAVDDSQLPKDRFSAERLKGVDSTLKIQPAELGDSAVYLCASSLGAGALAEKLFFGSGTQLSVL.

The chain links TRBV14 to TRBJ1-3; D gene uncertain. V lost 2 bases, J lost 3 bases, and 8 bases lay in between. CDR1 is SGHDN, CDR2 FVKESK, per germline. CDR3 length: 14 amino acids. The CDR3 here is CASSQFRFGNTIYF. The CDR3 region has the DNA TGTGCCAGCAGCCAATTCCGCTTTGGAAACACCATATATTTT.

In this sample, this clone is large. This chain joins TRBV30 and TRBJ1-1; D gene unclear. This CDR3 has 12 residues. Trimming took off 6 bases at V and 5 bases at J, with 13 bases between the two ends. Germline CDR1 GTSNPN, CDR2 SVGIG (reference sequence). In DNA, the CDR3 is TGTGCCTGCAATTGGGCGAAGACTGAAGCTTTCTTT. It translates to CACNWAKTEAFF.

A few counts support this clone. The rearrangement uses TRBV6-7 and TRBJ2-7; D is uncertain. TRBV6-7 is flagged as an ORF with uncertain function. V dropped 5 bases and J dropped 3 bases, with 5 bases sitting between them. This CDR3 contains 11 residues. The CDR3 reads CASSDNYEQYF. The CDR3 bases are TGTGCCAGCAGTGACAACTACGAGCAGTACTTC.

The gene calls are TRBV5-1 and TRBJ2-3; D gene uncertain. The CDR3 runs to 14 residues. V dropped 5 bases and J dropped 3 bases, with 13 bases sitting between them. The V gene's germline CDR1 is SGHRS and CDR2 YFSETQ. The CDR3 region is CASRPLAPTDTQYF. Written as DNA, the CDR3 is TGCGCCAGCAGGCCGCTTGCCCCTACAGATACGCAGTATTTT. Full variable domain (missing parts from reference TRBV5-1 and TRBJ2-3): KAGVTQTPRYLIKTRGQQVTLSCSPISGHRSVSWYQQTPGQGLQFLFEYFSETQRNKGNFPGRFSGRQFSNSRSEMNVSTLELGDSALYLCASRPLAPTDTQYFGPGTRLTVL.

This clone was observed a few times. The rearrangement uses TRBV11-3 and TRBJ2-3, with a tentative D call TRBD1 (5 bases). The CDR3 is made up of 16 amino acids. The V end was cut by 3 bases, the J end by 2 bases, with 15 bases between. The germline V gene encodes CDR1 SGHNT and CDR2 YENEEA. The CDR3 sequence is CASSLKQALNTDTQYF. CDR3 in DNA: TGTGCCAGCAGCTTGAAACAGGCCCTTAACACAGATACGCAGTATTTT.

This clone was seen only a few times. The chain is built from TRBV9 and TRBJ2-2; 7 nucleotides line up with TRBD2. This CDR3 comprises 15 residues. The ends lost 4 bases at V and 7 bases at J; junction bases unmatched: 10. Germline-derived CDR1 and CDR2 are SGDLS and YYNGEE. CDR3 sequence (DNA): TGTGCCAGCAGCCCGCACTTCCCGGGGGGCGGGGAGCTGTTTTTT. Amino acid sequence: CASSPHFPGGGELFF.

This clone was recorded at least ten times. The chain joins TRBV4-1 to TRBJ1-2; D remains unclear. The V gene lost 3 bases and the J gene lost 3 bases, with 11 bases spanning the gap. This CDR3 spans 14 amino acids. CDR1 and CDR2 from the germline V gene are MGHRA and YSYEKL. In DNA form, the CDR3 reads TGCGCCAGCAGCCAGGGCTGGAGGGACTATGGCTACACCTTC. This codes for CASSQGWRDYGYTF.

The chain uses TRBV18 and TRBJ1-2; D not certain. The CDR3 is made up of 14 amino acids. Looked up from germline, CDR1 is KGHSH and CDR2 is LQKENI. Trimming pared 1 base from V and 7 bases from J, leaving 13 bases between. The CDR3 reads CASSPLVGSSGYTF. The CDR3 DNA reads TGTGCCAGCTCACCACTTGTAGGGTCGAGTGGCTACACCTTC.

The rearrangement links TRBV6-8 to TRBJ2-3; the D gene is possibly TRBD1 (6 bases). V was trimmed by 7 bases and J by 0 bases, leaving 17 bases between them. Germline values: CDR1 MNHGY, CDR2 SAAAGT. The CDR3 length is 16 residues. The DNA for the CDR3 is TGTGCCAGCACCCAGACAGGCCCCCGGAGCACAGATACGCAGTATTTT. The encoded protein is CASTQTGPRSTDTQYF.

This clone came up a few times. This sequence joins TRBV11-3 and TRBJ2-1; 7 nucleotides agree with TRBD1. Germline V gene sequence: CDR1 SGHNT, CDR2 YENEEA. The CDR3 spans 14 residues. V dropped 4 bases and J dropped 4; count of bases not matched to a gene: 4. The CDR3 region has the DNA TGTGCCAGCAGCTCCGGGACAGAATACAATGAGCAGTTCTTC. Translated, it gives CASSSGTEYNEQFF.

This clone was counted between two and nine times. The chain links TRBV28 to TRBJ2-7; the D is unclear. CDR3 length: 14 residues. Trimming took off 0 bases at V and 2 bases at J, with 8 bases between the two ends. The germline gives CDR1 MDHEN, CDR2 SYDVKM. The CDR3 protein is CASSLWREAYEQYF. As DNA, the CDR3 is TGTGCCAGCAGTTTATGGAGAGAGGCCTACGAGCAGTACTTC.

This clone was found many times. The rearrangement uses TRBV11-3 and TRBJ1-1, with unresolved D. The length of the CDR3 is 14 residues. Germline V gives CDR1 SGHNT, CDR2 YENEEA. V lost 5 bases and J 5 bases, leaving 15 bases between the germline ends. CDR3 DNA sequence: TGTGCCAGCAGCCAACTTATGACGAGTACTGAAGCTTTCTTT. Translating gives CASSQLMTSTEAFF. Full variable domain (outside the CDR3, taken from reference TRBV11-3 and TRBJ1-1): EAGVVQSPRYKIIEKKQPVAFWCNPISGHNTLYWYLQNLGQGPELLIRYENEEAVDDSQLPKDRFSAERLKGVDSTLKIQPAELGDSAVYLCASSQLMTSTEAFFGQGTRLTVV.

This clone occurred many times. The genes are TRBV11-3 and TRBJ2-1; 10 positions agree with TRBD2. Germline V gene sequence: CDR1 SGHNT, CDR2 YENEEA. V gave up 4 bases and J gave up 4 bases; unmatched junction bases: 4. CDR3 length: 15 residues. The CDR3 protein is CASSSTSGQYNEQFF. The CDR3 DNA follows: TGTGCCAGCAGCTCGACTAGCGGGCAATACAATGAGCAGTTCTTC.

This clone counts as medium-sized. The chain combines TRBV11-3 with TRBJ2-2; weak D call: TRBD1 (5 bases). V lost 3 bases and J 3 bases, leaving 11 bases between the germline ends. Germline V gene data show CDR1 as SGHNT and CDR2 as YENEEA. The length of the CDR3 is 15 residues. The CDR3 sequence: CASSFATEYTGELFF. CDR3 nucleotides: TGTGCCAGCAGCTTTGCGACAGAATACACCGGGGAGCTGTTTTTT. The full variable domain, its missing parts supplied by reference TRBV11-3 and TRBJ2-2, is EAGVVQSPRYKIIEKKQPVAFWCNPISGHNTLYWYLQNLGQGPELLIRYENEEAVDDSQLPKDRFSAERLKGVDSTLKIQPAELGDSAVYLCASSFATEYTGELFFGEGSRLTVL.